The entry below gives a single T cell receptor (beta chain) sequence along with its context. Its antigen is unidentified. The sample originates from a study of cytomegalovirus exposure and HLA in healthy donors. Primers for the PCR totalled 60 Vbeta and 13 Jbeta. TCRdb's copy holds only in-frame clones and misses some; the assay was immunoSEQ multiplex PCR. The table records around 120,000 clones, over 60% of them present only once. Study-wide results and caveats: CMV serostatus alone was available as immune exposure information. It was likely that a cluster of highly shared sequence variants was a sequencing artifact.

CDR3 length: 19 residues. The receptor was isolated from a man aged 25 to 40 in good health and CMV-seropositive. This sequence joins TRBV21-1 and TRBJ2-7; TRBD2, the D gene given by the table, was not confirmed from the DNA. TRBV21-1 is an annotated pseudogene. Material for sequencing was PBMCs. The CDR3 region has the DNA TGTGCCAGCAGCAAAGCGCTGAGGTTGGGACTAATCCCCTCCTACGAGCAGTACTTC. Translated: CASSKALRLGLIPSYEQYF.